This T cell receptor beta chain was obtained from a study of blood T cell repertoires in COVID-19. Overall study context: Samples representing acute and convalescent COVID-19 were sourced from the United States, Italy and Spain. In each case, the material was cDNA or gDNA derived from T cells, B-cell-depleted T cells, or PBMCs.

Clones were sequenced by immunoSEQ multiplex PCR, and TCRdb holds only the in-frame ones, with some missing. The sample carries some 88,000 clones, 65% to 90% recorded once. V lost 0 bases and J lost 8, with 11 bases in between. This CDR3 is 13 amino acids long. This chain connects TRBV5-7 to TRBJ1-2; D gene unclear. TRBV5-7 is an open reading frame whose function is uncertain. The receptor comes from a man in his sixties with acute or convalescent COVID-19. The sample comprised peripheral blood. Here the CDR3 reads CASSLDTAGGYTF. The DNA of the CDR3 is TGTGCCAGCAGCTTGGACACGGCGGGGGGCTACACCTTC.